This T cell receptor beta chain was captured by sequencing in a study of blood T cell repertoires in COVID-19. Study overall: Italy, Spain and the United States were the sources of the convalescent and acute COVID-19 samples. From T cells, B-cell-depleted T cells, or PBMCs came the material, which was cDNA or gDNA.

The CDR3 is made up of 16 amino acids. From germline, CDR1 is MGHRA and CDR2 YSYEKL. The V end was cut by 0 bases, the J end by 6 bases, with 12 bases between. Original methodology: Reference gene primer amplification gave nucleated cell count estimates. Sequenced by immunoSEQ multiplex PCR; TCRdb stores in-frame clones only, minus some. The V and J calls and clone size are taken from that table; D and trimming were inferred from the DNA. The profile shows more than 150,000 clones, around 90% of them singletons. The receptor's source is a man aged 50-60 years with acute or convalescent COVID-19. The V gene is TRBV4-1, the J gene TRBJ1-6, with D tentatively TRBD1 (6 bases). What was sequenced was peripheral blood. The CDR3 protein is CASSQDRGKSNSPLHF. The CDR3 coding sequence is TGCGCCAGCAGCCAAGACAGGGGTAAGAGTAATTCACCCCTCCACTTT.